Listed here is a single TCR beta chain. The data stem from a study of blood T cell repertoires in COVID-19. On the study more broadly: The United States, Italy and Spain supplied acute and convalescent COVID-19 samples.

This CDR3 has 15 residues. Germline CDR1 is SGHTA and CDR2 is FQGTGA. Trimming stripped 5 bases from V and 1 base from J, with 14 bases between. The protocol was immunoSEQ multiplex PCR, while the TCRdb copy is restricted to in-frame clones and leaves out a portion. The sample consists of 250,000 to 300,000 clones, about 90% of them appearing once. The specimen sequenced was peripheral blood. The rearrangement links TRBV7-3 to TRBJ1-1, with a tentative D call TRBD1 (6 bases). The source is an older woman with COVID-19, enrolled during active disease. In DNA form, the CDR3 reads TGTGCCAGCAGCCTCTCCCGGACAGAGAACACTGAAGCTTTCTTT. It encodes CASSLSRTENTEAFF.